A single sample is the source of the 9 T cell receptor beta chains below, sequenced in a study of post-analysis software for immune sequencing data. Built from TCR beta cDNA, the libraries had unique molecular identifiers in them. MiXCR, applied by TCRdb to the PCR reads, yields one record per CDR3 protein. The table includes approximately 630,000 distinct CDR3 sequences, around 60% detected once. Study-wide findings and caveats: Patients used about 5 TRBV segments, including TRBV5-6, TRBV5-1 and TRBV20-1, more often than controls.

No antigen is known for these receptors. The specimen sequenced was blood. The source is a girl aged 2-15 years with multiple sclerosis.

The chain has TRBV30 and TRBJ2-7; D is possibly TRBD1 (6 bases). The J call may not be correct, given that the DNA end is closer to TRBJ2-5. The CDR3 has 13 residues. In germline, CDR1 is GTSNPN, CDR2 SVGIG (reference sequence). The CDR3 DNA sequence: TGTGCCTGGAGTGTACAGGGATGGGAGACCCAGTACTTC. Its protein is CAWSVQGWETQYF.

The V gene is TRBV10-1, the J gene TRBJ2-2, with D perhaps matching TRBD2 (5 bases). This CDR3 is built from 13 residues. The germline gives CDR1 WNHNN, CDR2 SYGVQD (reference sequence). The V end was cut by 5 bases, the J end by 7 bases, with 11 bases between. CDR3 bases: TGCGCCAGCAGTCCAACTAGTCACGGGGAGCTGTTTTTT. It translates to CASSPTSHGELFF.

This clonotype was detected only a few times. V and J are TRBV12-3 or TRBV12-4 and TRBJ1-6; 7 bases are a match to TRBD1. After removal of 4 bases from V and 6 bases from J, the junction contained 3 bases not matched to a gene. This CDR3 has 14 residues. The CDR3, as DNA: TGTGCCAGCAGTTCCGGGACAGTTAATTCACCCCTCCACTTT. This codes for CASSSGTVNSPLHF.

This clonotype showed up just a few times. The chain carries TRBV4-2 and TRBJ2-7, with 7 bases fitting TRBD1. Germline assignment: CDR1 LGHNA and CDR2 YNFKEQ. The V segment lost 0 bases and the J segment 3 bases; nucleotides outside the gene matches: 2. The length of the CDR3 is 14 residues. CDR3 in DNA: TGTGCCAGCAGCCAAGAGGGACAGATCTACGAGCAGTACTTC. The encoded protein is CASSQEGQIYEQYF.

This clonotype was seen a few times. The rearrangement uses TRBV6-5 and TRBJ2-3, with 8 bases aligning to TRBD2. This CDR3 is built from 17 residues. The J segment lost 0 bases and the V segment lost 0 bases, leaving 5 bases of the junction unmatched. CDR1 MNHEY and CDR2 SVGAGI come from the germline V gene. Written as DNA, the CDR3 is TGTGCCAGCAGTTACTCTTTTAGCGGGACTAGCACAGATACGCAGTATTTT. Translation gives CASSYSFSGTSTDTQYF.

In this sample, this clonotype turned up a few times. The chain uses TRBV7-3 and TRBJ2-3, with 8 bases fitting TRBD2. Per the germline V gene, CDR1 is SGHTA and CDR2 is FQGTGA. V lost 5 bases to trimming and J lost 2 bases; unmatched junction nucleotides: 12. The CDR3 totals 17 residues. The CDR3 sequence: CASSIPSAGGSTDTQYF. CDR3 DNA sequence: TGTGCCAGCAGCATCCCCTCGGCGGGAGGCTCCACAGATACGCAGTATTTT.

The chain couples TRBV20-1 to TRBJ1-6; 9 bases line up with TRBD1. CDR1 and CDR2 (germline): DFQATT, SNEGSKA (reference sequence). V shed 6 bases, J shed 9 bases, and the junction held 9 bases outside the gene matches. This CDR3 has 14 amino acids. CDR3: CSAPSGTGTSPLHF. In DNA form, the CDR3 reads TGCAGTGCCCCATCGGGGACAGGGACTTCACCCCTCCACTTT.

This clonotype showed up just a few times. The rearrangement links TRBV20-1 to TRBJ1-6, with TRBD1 matching over 8 bases. From germline, CDR1 is DFQATT and CDR2 SNEGSKA (reference sequence). CDR3 length: 13 amino acids. Losses at the gene ends were 6 bases for V and 7 bases for J; bases not matched to a gene: 5. CDR3 nucleotide sequence: TGCAGTGCGCTGACAGGGGCCAATTCACCCCTCCACTTT. Amino acid sequence: CSALTGANSPLHF.

The chain joins TRBV11-2 to TRBJ2-1; 15 bases are shared with TRBD2. The DNA end favors TRBJ2-7, so the J call may be wrong. The germline V gene encodes CDR1 SGHAT and CDR2 FQNNGV. The CDR3 has 22 amino acids. CDR3 residues: CASSLGTGRTSGRAGSYNEQYF. Here the CDR3 DNA reads TGTGCCAGCAGCTTGGGGACAGGCCGGACTAGCGGGAGGGCTGGCTCCTACAATGAGCAGTACTTC.